This T cell receptor beta chain was captured in a study of blood T cell repertoires in COVID-19. CDR1 is MNHNY and CDR2 is SVGAGI in the germline V gene (reference sequence). Losses at the gene ends were 4 bases for V and 3 bases for J; bases not matched to a gene: 4. The CDR3 spans 15 residues. Libraries were prepared by immunoSEQ multiplex PCR; TCRdb keeps only in-frame clonotypes and omits some of them. This table has approximately 140,000 clones, 70% to 90% appearing once. The rearrangement joins TRBV6-6 to TRBJ1-2, with 11 nucleotides matching TRBD1. The sequence was collected from a middle-aged woman with active or convalescent COVID-19. The sequencing input was peripheral blood. CDR3 nucleotides: TGTGCCAGCAGTTGGGGGACAGGGGGTGACTATGGCTACACCTTC. Amino acids: CASSWGTGGDYGYTF.